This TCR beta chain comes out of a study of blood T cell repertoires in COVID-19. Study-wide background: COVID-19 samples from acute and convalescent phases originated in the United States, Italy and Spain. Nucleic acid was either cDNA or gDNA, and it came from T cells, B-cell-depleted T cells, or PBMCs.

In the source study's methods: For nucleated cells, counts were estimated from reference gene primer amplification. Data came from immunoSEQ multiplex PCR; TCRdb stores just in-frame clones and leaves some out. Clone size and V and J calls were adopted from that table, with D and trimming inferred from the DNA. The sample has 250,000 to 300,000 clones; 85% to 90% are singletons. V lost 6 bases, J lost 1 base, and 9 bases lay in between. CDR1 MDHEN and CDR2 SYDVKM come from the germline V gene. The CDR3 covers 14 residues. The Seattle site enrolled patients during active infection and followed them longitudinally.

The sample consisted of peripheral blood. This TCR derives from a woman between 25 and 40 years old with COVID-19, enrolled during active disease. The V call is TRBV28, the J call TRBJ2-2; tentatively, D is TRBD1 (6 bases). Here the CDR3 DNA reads TGTGCCAGCAGATCGGGACAGAACACCGGGGAGCTGTTTTTT. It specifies CASRSGQNTGELFF.